Each of the 6 T cell receptor beta chains below was sequenced from the same sample in a study of cytomegalovirus exposure and HLA in healthy donors. The PCR used 60 Vbeta and 13 Jbeta primers. Produced via immunoSEQ multiplex PCR; TCRdb's table is partial and in-frame only. The sample records about 200,000 clones, 82% being singletons. The sequencing sample was made of PBMCs. The receptors were sampled from a woman aged 40 to 49 in good health and CMV-seronegative.

This clone was counted between two and nine times. V and J are TRBV28 and TRBJ2-2; maybe TRBD1 (6 bases). The CDR3 loop spans 15 amino acids. V was clipped by 6 bases and J by 0 bases, with 11 bases between them. CDR1 is MDHEN, CDR2 SYDVKM, per germline. The CDR3 spells CASRIQGTNTGELFF. CDR3 sequence (DNA): TGTGCCAGCAGAATACAGGGTACGAACACCGGGGAGCTGTTTTTT. Full variable domain (missing parts from reference TRBV28 and TRBJ2-2): DVKVTQSSRYLVKRTGEKVFLECVQDMDHENMFWYRQDPGLGLRLIYFSYDVKMKEKGDIPEGYSVSREKKERFSLILESASTNQTSMYLCASRIQGTNTGELFFGEGSRLTVL.

The table lists this clone with a few counts. Other DNA sequences from this sample encode an identical CDR3 as well. This rearrangement joins TRBV5-1 to TRBJ2-5, with 8 bases aligning to TRBD2. CDR3 length equals 14 residues. CDR1 and CDR2 from the germline V gene are SGHRS and YFSETQ. J gave up 1 base and V 4 bases, and 3 bases lay outside the gene matches. In DNA, the CDR3 is TGCGCCAGCAGCCTAACTAGCGGCCAAGAGACCCAGTACTTC. Its translation is CASSLTSGQETQYF.

V usage is TRBV11-2 and J usage is TRBJ1-3; D not certain. The V and J ends lost 5 bases and 4 bases respectively, with 18 bases between them. This CDR3 region has 16 residues. Germline loops: CDR1 SGHAT, CDR2 FQNNGV. CDR3 region: CASSLHPRALGNTIYF. CDR3 DNA sequence: TGTGCCAGCAGCCTCCATCCGAGGGCCCTAGGAAACACCATATATTTT.

V is TRBV28 and J is TRBJ1-1; 7 bases are a match to TRBD1. Germline V CDR1 and CDR2: MDHEN, SYDVKM. The CDR3 totals 12 residues. J lost 9 bases, V lost 5 bases, and 6 bases had no gene match. Here the CDR3 DNA reads TGTGCCAGCAGTACTGGGACAGCAAAAGCTTTCTTT. The encoded protein is CASSTGTAKAFF.

Written as DNA, the CDR3 is TGTGCCAGCAGGACAGGGGGCTATTGGAACACCGGGGAGCTGTTTTTT. It codes for CASRTGGYWNTGELFF. The V call is TRBV27, the J call TRBJ2-2; 10 nucleotides align to TRBD1. Germline lookup yields CDR1 MNHEY and CDR2 SMNVEV (reference sequence). After removal of 6 bases from V and 1 base from J, the junction contained 5 bases not matched to a gene. The CDR3 spans 16 residues.

The rearrangement links TRBV30 to TRBJ2-5, with D maybe TRBD1 (6 bases). V gave up 1 base and J gave up 2 bases, with 14 bases separating them. This CDR3 has 15 amino acids. Germline V gene sequence: CDR1 GTSNPN, CDR2 SVGIG (reference sequence). The CDR3 sequence is CAWSDRTAIQETQYF. CDR3 coding DNA: TGTGCCTGGAGTGACCGGACAGCTATTCAAGAGACCCAGTACTTC.